The 10 T cell receptor beta chains listed next were all sequenced from one sample in a study of T cells in Graves' hyperthyroidism and ophthalmopathy. Amplification yielded TCR beta CDR3 regions, with RNA transcripts as the source. Researchers ran a first-round RT-PCR on the TCR CDR3 using the HTBI primer set. TCRdb redid the calling of the multiplex PCR reads with MiXCR, one entry per CDR3 protein. The sample records around 430,000 distinct CDR3 sequences, about 15% being singletons. Sequencing was done on a sample of blood. The source is a woman aged 25 to 39 with Graves' hyperthyroidism.

The V and J genes are TRBV19 and TRBJ2-1; D gene ambiguous. The ends were cut back, 7 bases at V and 8 bases at J, with 21 bases in the middle. The CDR3 covers 15 residues. The germline V gene has CDR1 LNHDA and CDR2 SQIVND (reference sequence). In DNA form, the CDR3 reads TGTGCCAGTACCCATAAACCTCGGCTAGATCATGAGCAGTTCTTC. Translation gives CASTHKPRLDHEQFF.

This clonotype has at least ten counts. The chain carries TRBV24-1 and TRBJ2-1; D is perhaps TRBD1 (5 bases). The CDR3 totals 17 residues. V was clipped by 5 bases and J by 4 bases, with 20 bases between them. CDR1 and CDR2 (germline): KGHDR, SFDVKD. CDR3 DNA sequence: TGTGCCACCAGTGCGAGCAGGGTAAACCTAAATTACAATGAGCAGTTCTTC. Translating gives CATSASRVNLNYNEQFF.

This clonotype was seen only a few times. The chain employs TRBV10-3 and TRBJ2-5, with 9 nucleotides matching TRBD2. CDR1 and CDR2 (germline): ENHRY, SYGVKD. With V trimmed by 10 bases and J by 3 bases, 21 bases remained unmatched. The CDR3 totals 18 residues. This CDR3 reads CATRRPDKDSGSKETQYF. DNA for the CDR3: TGTGCCACCCGAAGGCCGGACAAAGATAGCGGGAGTAAAGAGACCCAGTACTTC.

In its sample, this clonotype was seen many times. The CDR3 bases are TGTGCCAGCAGTTCTCACGGACTAGCGACCCAGTACTTC. Translation: CASSSHGLATQYF. The chain recombines TRBV28 with TRBJ2-5; 8 nucleotides line up with TRBD2. This CDR3 has 13 amino acids. Germline V lookup: CDR1 MDHEN, CDR2 SYDVKM. The V and J ends lost 4 bases and 7 bases, in that order; junction bases with no gene match: 5.

In this sample, this clonotype turned up many times. The rearrangement links TRBV7-2 to TRBJ2-3, with D unclear. The CDR3 is 13 amino acids. The V end was cut by 5 bases, the J end by 2 bases, with 8 bases between. Germline-derived CDR1 and CDR2 are SGHTA and FQGNSA. The CDR3 DNA sequence: TGTGCCAGCAGCGAAGGCCCCACAGATACGCAGTATTTT. Its translation is CASSEGPTDTQYF.

This clonotype was found many times. This sequence joins TRBV6-1 and TRBJ2-3, with TRBD2 matching over 14 bases. Germline assignment: CDR1 MNHNS and CDR2 SASEGT. Trimming removed 0 bases from V and 1 base from J; junction bases left unmatched: 15. The length of the CDR3 is 22 residues. Written as DNA, the CDR3 is TGTGCCAGCAGTGAAGCCAAAAGGGCGGGACTAGCGGGAGTTTACGGCACAGATACGCAGTATTTT. It is translated as CASSEAKRAGLAGVYGTDTQYF.

The chain links TRBV7-2 to TRBJ2-1, with TRBD2 matching 11 bases. Losses at the gene ends were 7 bases for V and 0 bases for J; bases not matched to a gene: 5. This CDR3 has 16 amino acids. The germline CDR1 and CDR2 sequences are SGHTA and FQGNSA. The CDR3 sequence is CASITTSGISYNEQFF. DNA for the CDR3: TGTGCCAGCATCACGACTAGCGGGATCTCCTACAATGAGCAGTTCTTC.

This clonotype has only a few counts. The chain uses TRBV28 and TRBJ2-7, with TRBD1 identical over 11 bases. Germline V lookup: CDR1 MDHEN, CDR2 SYDVKM. This CDR3 has 15 residues. V shed 5 bases and J 4 bases; nucleotides not matched to a gene: 7. This CDR3 reads CASSRTGGIRYEQYF. The CDR3 nucleotides read TGTGCCAGCAGTCGGACAGGGGGCATACGGTACGAGCAGTACTTC. Together with reference TRBV28 and TRBJ2-7, the CDR3 gives the full variable domain: DVKVTQSSRYLVKRTGEKVFLECVQDMDHENMFWYRQDPGLGLRLIYFSYDVKMKEKGDIPEGYSVSREKKERFSLILESASTNQTSMYLCASSRTGGIRYEQYFGPGTRLTVT.

The table lists this clonotype with a count of one. This chain uses TRBV19 with TRBJ1-1; maybe TRBD1 (5 bases). This CDR3 is 17 amino acids long. The germline gives CDR1 LNHDA, CDR2 SQIVND (reference sequence). V dropped 3 bases and J dropped 0 bases, with 17 bases sitting between them. The CDR3: CASSIRGTGGLNTEAFF. DNA of the CDR3: TGTGCCAGTAGTATTCGGGGAACAGGAGGATTGAACACTGAAGCTTTCTTT.

This clonotype showed up just a few times. The chain joins TRBV19 to TRBJ2-7, with D possibly being TRBD2 (6 bases). The CDR3 totals 15 residues. V was trimmed by 1 base and J by 0 bases, leaving 10 bases between them. Germline lookup yields CDR1 LNHDA and CDR2 SQIVND (reference sequence). DNA of the CDR3: TGTGCCAGTAGTATAGCTAGCGTGAGCTCCTACGAGCAGTACTTC. The encoded protein is CASSIASVSSYEQYF.